This T cell receptor beta chain was sequenced in a study of graft-versus-host responses after intestinal transplantation. Notes on the study in general: Analysis identified GvH clones in recipient marrow, with some appearing first in ileum or blood. Within the allografts of patients who had graft-donor T cell macrochimerism, graft-versus-host to host-versus-graft clonal ratios were high.

Assay: immunoSEQ multiplex PCR; the TCRdb copy retains only in-frame clones and omits some. The sample yields 80,000 to 90,000 clones, 80% to 95% seen once. The CDR3 totals 16 residues. V was pared by 1 base and J by 7 bases, with 17 bases between. CDR1 and CDR2 (germline): MGHRA, YSYEKL. As to this clone: Its antigen is undetermined.

The chain joins TRBV4-1 to TRBJ1-5, with a tentative D call TRBD1 (5 bases). This clonotype was sampled from a human donor who received an intestinal transplant. Here the sequenced sample was unstimulated CD4+ T cells sorted from spleen or lymph node cells, taken before intestinal transplant. CDR3: CASSQGQGREGQPQHF. CDR3 sequence (DNA): TGCGCCAGCAGCCAAGGTCAGGGAAGGGAGGGACAGCCCCAGCATTTT.